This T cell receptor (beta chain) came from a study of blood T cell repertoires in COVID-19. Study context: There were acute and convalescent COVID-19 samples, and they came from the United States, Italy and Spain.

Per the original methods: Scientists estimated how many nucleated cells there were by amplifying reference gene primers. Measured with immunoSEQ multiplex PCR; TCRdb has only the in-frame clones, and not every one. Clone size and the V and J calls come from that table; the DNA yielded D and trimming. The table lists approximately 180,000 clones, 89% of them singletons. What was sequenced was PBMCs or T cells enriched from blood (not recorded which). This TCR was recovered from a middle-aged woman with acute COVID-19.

CDR3 DNA: TGTGCCAGCAGCATATCAGATACGCAGTATTTT. It is translated as CASSISDTQYF. The genes are TRBV9 and TRBJ2-3; unclear D gene. Between the trimmed V and J ends, which lost 4 bases and 4 bases, there was a span of 4 bases. This CDR3 region has 11 residues. Germline lookup yields CDR1 SGDLS and CDR2 YYNGEE.